This TCR beta chain is from a study of response to subunit inactivated influenza vaccine. This clonotype was counted between two and nine times. V was pared by 6 bases and J by 7 bases, with 2 bases of the junction left unmatched. The CDR3 consists of 13 residues. TCRdb reanalysed the RT-PCR reads using MiXCR and keeps one entry per CDR3 protein. The sample yields about 540,000 distinct CDR3 sequences, under 25% seen once. These data were also filed under a second study, of T cells expressing NK-cell markers. That paper notes: The cDNA for TCR beta came from 5'RACE template switching with UMIs. Sorted CD3+CD56-NKG2C+, CD3+CD56+NKG2C- and CD3+CD56+NKG2C+ T cells were the source of the TCR beta repertoires. Among the eight sequenced donors, seven tested HCMV-seropositive and one tested seronegative. Dominance of the CD3+CD56-NKG2C+ fraction by these clonotypes also held in a few donors.

The sequence derives from a man over 45 who received an inactivated influenza vaccine. This sample comprised CD4+ T cells sorted from PBMCs, obtained about 12 days after vaccination. The chain combines TRBV12-3 or TRBV12-4 with TRBJ1-4; 10 bases are shared with TRBD1. This CDR3 is CASRRTGGEKLFF. The CDR3 nucleotides read TGTGCCAGCAGGCGGACAGGGGGTGAAAAACTGTTTTTT.